Following are 8 T cell receptor beta chains from one sample sequenced in a study of blood T cell repertoires in COVID-19. Generated by immunoSEQ multiplex PCR, the TCRdb table keeps only in-frame clones and is missing some. Here the sample spans a few hundred thousand clones, about 90% being singletons. Material: PBMCs or T cells enriched from blood (not recorded which). These receptors originate from a woman aged 25 to 39 who had recovered from COVID-19.

The chain links TRBV6-5 to TRBJ2-3; TRBD2 might be the D (5 bases). The CDR3 spans 14 residues. The germline gives CDR1 MNHEY, CDR2 SVGAGI. V shed 7 bases and J shed 0 bases, with 11 bases lying between them. The DNA of the CDR3 is TGTGCCAGCAAAGCAGCGGCTAGCACAGATACGCAGTATTTT. Protein: CASKAAASTDTQYF.

V gene TRBV10-3 combines with J gene TRBJ1-2; D perhaps matches TRBD1 (6 bases). The V gene lost 0 bases and the J gene lost 7 bases, with 18 bases spanning the gap. The CDR3 length is 16 residues. In germline, CDR1 is ENHRY, CDR2 SYGVKD. CDR3 bases: TGTGCCATCAGTGAGTCGTCCGACCTCTTGGGGGCTGGCTACACCTTC. Translated, it gives CAISESSDLLGAGYTF.

The rearrangement joins TRBV25-1 to TRBJ1-1, with D possibly TRBD1 on 5 matching bases. V gave up 8 bases and J gave up 3 bases, with 13 bases separating them. Per germline, CDR1 MGHDK and CDR2 SYGVNS. This CDR3 comprises 13 residues. The CDR3 DNA follows: TGTGCCAGCGAGGACGGGGGTTACACTGAAGCTTTCTTT. Translation gives CASEDGGYTEAFF.

The chain employs TRBV27 and TRBJ1-4; 10 bases are a match to TRBD1. CDR1 and CDR2 from the germline V gene are MNHEY and SMNVEV (reference sequence). Unmatched junction bases numbered 3, after V lost 5 bases and J lost 0 bases. This CDR3 has 16 amino acids. CDR3 sequence (DNA): TGTGCCAGCAGTCCGGGACAGGGGACAACTAATGAAAAACTGTTTTTT. This translates into CASSPGQGTTNEKLFF.

This sequence joins TRBV19 and TRBJ1-2; D unresolved. V was shortened by 0 bases and J by 4 bases, with 12 bases between the two germline ends. This CDR3 has 15 amino acids. CDR1 and CDR2 (germline): LNHDA, SQIVND (reference sequence). For the CDR3, the DNA is TGTGCCAGTAGTATAGATCCGAGAAGCTCCTATGGCTACACCTTC. Translating gives CASSIDPRSSYGYTF.

V usage is TRBV30 and J usage is TRBJ1-2; a possible D gene is TRBD1 (5 bases). The germline V gene encodes CDR1 GTSNPN and CDR2 SVGIG (reference sequence). V was trimmed by 5 bases and J by 3 bases, leaving 13 bases between them. CDR3 length equals 13 residues. As DNA, the CDR3 is TGTGCCTGGGAGCCGAAAGGGGACTATGGCTACACCTTC. Translating it yields CAWEPKGDYGYTF. Full variable domain (rest looked up from reference TRBV30 and TRBJ1-2): SQTIHQWPATLVQPVGSPLSLECTVEGTSNPNLYWYRQAAGRGLQLLFYSVGIGQISSEVPQNLSASRPQDRQFILSSKKLLLSDSGFYLCAWEPKGDYGYTFGSGTRLTVV.

The rearrangement joins TRBV4-1 to TRBJ2-2; TRBD2 agrees at 9 bases. The length of the CDR3 is 17 residues. V was pared by 8 bases and J by 6 bases, with 16 bases of the junction left unmatched. Germline V gene lookup returns CDR1 MGHRA and CDR2 YSYEKL. The CDR3 region is CASGNILAGDPSGELFF. CDR3 DNA: TGCGCCAGCGGAAACATCTTAGCGGGGGACCCATCCGGGGAGCTGTTTTTT.

This chain links TRBV15 with TRBJ1-4; no clear D gene. V was cut by 1 base and J by 5 bases, with 5 bases left in between. Per germline, CDR1 LNHNV and CDR2 YYDKDF (reference sequence). CDR3 length equals 13 residues. The DNA of the CDR3 is TGTGCCACCAGCAGAGCCGGGAATGAAAAACTGTTTTTT. Encoded protein: CATSRAGNEKLFF.